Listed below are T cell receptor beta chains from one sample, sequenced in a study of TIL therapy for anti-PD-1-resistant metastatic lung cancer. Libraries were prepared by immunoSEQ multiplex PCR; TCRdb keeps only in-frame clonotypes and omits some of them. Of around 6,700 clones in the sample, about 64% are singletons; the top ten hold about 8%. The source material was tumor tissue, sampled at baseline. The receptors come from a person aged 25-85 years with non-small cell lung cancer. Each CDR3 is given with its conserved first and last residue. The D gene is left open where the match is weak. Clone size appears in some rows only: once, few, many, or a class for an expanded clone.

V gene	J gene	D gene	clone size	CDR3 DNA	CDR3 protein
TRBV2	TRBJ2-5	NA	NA	TGTGCCAGCTTCCGGGACGGCCGTGGGGCCCAGTACTTC	CASFRDGRGAQYF
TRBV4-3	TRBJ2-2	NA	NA	TGCGCCAGCAGCCAAGGATCCGGCCAGGGGTTTTGGACCGGGGAGCTGTTTTTT	CASSQGSGQGFWTGELFF
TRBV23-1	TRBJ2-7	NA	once	TGCGCCAGCAGTCAATCGCGGTTTCCCCCCTACGAGCAGTACTTC	CASSQSRFPPYEQYF
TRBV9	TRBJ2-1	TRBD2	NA	TGTGCCAGCAGCGGACTAGCGGGGGGAGACAATGAGCAGTTCTTC	CASSGLAGGDNEQFF
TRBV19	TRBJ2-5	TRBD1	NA	TGTGCCAGTAGTATAGAGCCAGGGGGTCTAGAGACCCAGTACTTC	CASSIEPGGLETQYF
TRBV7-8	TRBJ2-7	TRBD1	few	TGTGCCAGCAGCTTATCTAGGACAGGGGGTTCCTACGAGCAGTACTTC	CASSLSRTGGSYEQYF
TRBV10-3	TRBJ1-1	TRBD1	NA	TGTGCCATTAGGGGGCGGGATGAAGCTTTCTTT	CAIRGRDEAFF
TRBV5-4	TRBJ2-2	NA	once	TGTGCCAGCAGCGACCGGGGAACAGTGACCGGGGAGCTGTTTTTT	CASSDRGTVTGELFF
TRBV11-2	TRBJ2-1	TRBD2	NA	TGTGCCAGCAGCTTAGTTGGTCAGCGGGGCTCCTACAATGAGCAGTTCTTC	CASSLVGQRGSYNEQFF
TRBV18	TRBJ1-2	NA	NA	TGTGCCAGCTCATCTACTTTACAGGGAAAGGGCTACACCTTC	CASSSTLQGKGYTF
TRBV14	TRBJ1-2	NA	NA	TGTGCCAGCAGCCAAGGGGCAGGGGCTTATGGCTACACCTTC	CASSQGAGAYGYTF
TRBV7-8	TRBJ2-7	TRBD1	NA	TGTGCCAGCAGTGGCCCGAGAACAGGGGCCTACGAGCAGTACTTC	CASSGPRTGAYEQYF
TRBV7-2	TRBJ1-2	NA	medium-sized	TGTGCCAGCAGTCAATATTCCGGGAGCTACACCTTC	CASSQYSGSYTF
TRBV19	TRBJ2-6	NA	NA	TGTGCCAGTAGATTATGGGGCGGCTCTGGGGCCAACGTCCTGACTTTC	CASRLWGGSGANVLTF
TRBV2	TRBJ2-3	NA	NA	TGTGCCAGCAGTGAGCAGGGGGGCCACACAGATACGCAGTATTTT	CASSEQGGHTDTQYF
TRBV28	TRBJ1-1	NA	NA	TGTGCCAGCAGTTTAGGGTACACTGAAGCTTTCTTT	CASSLGYTEAFF
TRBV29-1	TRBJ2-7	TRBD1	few	TGCAGCGTTGAAGGGTGGGCAGGGGGCCGCGAGCAGTACTTC	CSVEGWAGGREQYF
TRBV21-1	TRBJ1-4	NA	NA	TGTGCCAGCAGCAAACAGGGGACGTCGACTAATGAAAAACTGTTTTTT	CASSKQGTSTNEKLFF
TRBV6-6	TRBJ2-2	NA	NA	TGTGTCAGCAGTTACACGCCGGAATATACCGGGGAGCTGTTTTTT	CVSSYTPEYTGELFF
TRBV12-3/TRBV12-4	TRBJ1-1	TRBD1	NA	TGTGCCAGCCGGGACAGCCTGAACACTGAAGCTTTCTTT	CASRDSLNTEAFF
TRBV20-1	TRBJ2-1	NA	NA	TGCAGTGCTGGCGTAGCAAATGAGCAGTTCTTC	CSAGVANEQFF
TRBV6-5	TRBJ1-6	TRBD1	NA	TGTGCCAGCAAGCTAGGGGACAGGAGAAATTCACCCCTCCACTTT	CASKLGDRRNSPLHF
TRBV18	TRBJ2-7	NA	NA	TGTGCCAGCTCACCATTAGGGACCCAATCAAACGCCGAGCAGTACTTC	CASSPLGTQSNAEQYF
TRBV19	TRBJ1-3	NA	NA	TGTGCCAGTAGTATGGGCAGGGGATCTGGAAACACCATATATTTT	CASSMGRGSGNTIYF